This TCR beta chain was captured by sequencing in a study of neurological immune-mediated disorders. Study-level points and caveats: CDR3 amino acid sequences found in expanded clones were never shared across subjects, suggesting private repertoires in all groups.

The germline V gene encodes CDR1 SGHRS and CDR2 YFSETQ. This CDR3 region has 14 residues. V lost 2 bases and J 1 base, leaving 9 bases between the germline ends. From the 5' RACE reads, TCRdb called clonotypes with MiXCR, one entry per CDR3 protein. The data show 25,000 to 30,000 distinct CDR3 sequences, under 8% seen once. This clonotype was seen repeatedly, ten times or more. Antigen unknown. Sequencing input: PBMCs. V usage is TRBV5-1 and J usage is TRBJ2-5; D gene uncertain. This TCR came from a woman aged 45 to 65 in good health. CDR3 amino acids: CASSFGWAQETQYF. The CDR3 bases are TGCGCCAGCAGCTTTGGGTGGGCCCAAGAGACCCAGTACTTC.